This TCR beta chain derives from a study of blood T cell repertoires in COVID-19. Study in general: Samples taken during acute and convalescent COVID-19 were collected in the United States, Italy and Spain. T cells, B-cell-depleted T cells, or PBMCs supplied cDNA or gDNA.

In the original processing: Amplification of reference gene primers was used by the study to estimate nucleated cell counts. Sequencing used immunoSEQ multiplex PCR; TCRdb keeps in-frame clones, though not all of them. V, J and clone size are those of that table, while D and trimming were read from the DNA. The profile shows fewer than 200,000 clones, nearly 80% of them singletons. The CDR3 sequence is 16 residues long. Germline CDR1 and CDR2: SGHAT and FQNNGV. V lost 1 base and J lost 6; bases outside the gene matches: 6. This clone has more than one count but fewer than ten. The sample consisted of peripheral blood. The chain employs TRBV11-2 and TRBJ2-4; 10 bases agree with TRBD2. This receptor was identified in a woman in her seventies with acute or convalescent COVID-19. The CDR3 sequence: CASSLGPAGGTNIQYF. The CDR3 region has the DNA TGTGCCAGCAGCTTAGGGCCAGCGGGAGGGACAAACATTCAGTACTTC.